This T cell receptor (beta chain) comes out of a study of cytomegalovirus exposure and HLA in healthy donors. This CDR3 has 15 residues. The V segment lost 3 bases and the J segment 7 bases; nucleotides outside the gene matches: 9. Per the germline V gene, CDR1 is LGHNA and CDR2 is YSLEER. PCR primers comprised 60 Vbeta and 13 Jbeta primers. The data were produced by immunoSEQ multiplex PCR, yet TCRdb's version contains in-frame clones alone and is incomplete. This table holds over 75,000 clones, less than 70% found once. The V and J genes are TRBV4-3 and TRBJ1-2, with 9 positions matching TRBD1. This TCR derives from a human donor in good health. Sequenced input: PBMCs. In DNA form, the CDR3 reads TGCGCCAGCAGCCACGAGGACAGGGGTCTCTCTGGCTACACCTTC. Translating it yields CASSHEDRGLSGYTF.